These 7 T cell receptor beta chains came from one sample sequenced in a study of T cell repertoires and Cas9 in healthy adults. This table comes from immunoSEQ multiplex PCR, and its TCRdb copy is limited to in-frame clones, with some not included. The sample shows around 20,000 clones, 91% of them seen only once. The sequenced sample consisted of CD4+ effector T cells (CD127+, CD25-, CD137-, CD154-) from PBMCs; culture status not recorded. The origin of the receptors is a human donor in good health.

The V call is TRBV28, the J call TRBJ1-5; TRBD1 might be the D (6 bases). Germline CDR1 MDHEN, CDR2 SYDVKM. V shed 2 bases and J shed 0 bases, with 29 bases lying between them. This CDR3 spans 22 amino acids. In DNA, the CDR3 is TGTGCCAGCAGTTTAGGCCGCTTTGGGGGGGGGCCCCCAGGGTATAGCAATCAGCCCCAGCATTTT. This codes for CASSLGRFGGGPPGYSNQPQHF. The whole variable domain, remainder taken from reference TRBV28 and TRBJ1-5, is DVKVTQSSRYLVKRTGEKVFLECVQDMDHENMFWYRQDPGLGLRLIYFSYDVKMKEKGDIPEGYSVSREKKERFSLILESASTNQTSMYLCASSLGRFGGGPPGYSNQPQHFGDGTRLSIL.

The CDR3 DNA is TGCGCCAGCAGCTTGACAGCCTCTGGGGCCAACGTCCTGACTTTC. Residues: CASSLTASGANVLTF. This chain joins TRBV5-1 and TRBJ2-6; no firm D call. Germline assignment: CDR1 SGHRS and CDR2 YFSETQ. CDR3 length equals 15 residues. V was cut by 1 base and J by 0 bases, with 5 bases left in between.

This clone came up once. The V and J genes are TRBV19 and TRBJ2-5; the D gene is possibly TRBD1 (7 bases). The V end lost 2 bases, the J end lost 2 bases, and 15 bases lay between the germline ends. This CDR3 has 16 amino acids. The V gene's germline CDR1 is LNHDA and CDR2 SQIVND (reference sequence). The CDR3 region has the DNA TGTGCCAGTAGTATATCCGGGGCAGGGGGGCAAGAGACCCAGTACTTC. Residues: CASSISGAGGQETQYF.

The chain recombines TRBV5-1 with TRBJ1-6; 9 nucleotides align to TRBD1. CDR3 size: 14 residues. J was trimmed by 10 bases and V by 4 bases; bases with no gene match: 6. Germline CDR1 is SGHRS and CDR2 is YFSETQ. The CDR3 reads CASSTGTGSSPLHF. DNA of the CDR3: TGCGCCAGCAGCACGGGGACAGGGAGCTCACCCCTCCACTTT.

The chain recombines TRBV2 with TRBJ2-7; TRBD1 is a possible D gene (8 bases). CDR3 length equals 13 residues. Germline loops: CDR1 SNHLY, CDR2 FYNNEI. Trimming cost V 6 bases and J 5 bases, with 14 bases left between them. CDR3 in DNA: TGTGCCAGCAGAAACAGGGGGGGAAACGAGCAGTACTTC. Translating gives CASRNRGGNEQYF.

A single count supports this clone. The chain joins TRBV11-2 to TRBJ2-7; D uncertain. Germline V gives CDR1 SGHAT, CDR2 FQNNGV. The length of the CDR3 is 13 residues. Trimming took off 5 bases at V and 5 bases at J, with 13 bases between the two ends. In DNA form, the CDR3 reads TGTGCCAGCAGCGCCGGAATAAAGGACGAGCAGTACTTC. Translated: CASSAGIKDEQYF. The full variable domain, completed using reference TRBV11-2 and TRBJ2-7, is EAGVAQSPRYKIIEKRQSVAFWCNPISGHATLYWYQQILGQGPKLLIQFQNNGVVDDSQLPKDRFSAERLKGVDSTLKIQPAKLEDSAVYLCASSAGIKDEQYFGPGTRLTVT.

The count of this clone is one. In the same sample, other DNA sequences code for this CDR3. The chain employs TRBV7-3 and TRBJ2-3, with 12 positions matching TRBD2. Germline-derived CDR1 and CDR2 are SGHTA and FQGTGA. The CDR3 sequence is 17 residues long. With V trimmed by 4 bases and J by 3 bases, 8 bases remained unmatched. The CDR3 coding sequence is TGTGCCAGCAGCTCCCCCTCGACTAGCGGGAGTACAGATACGCAGTATTTT. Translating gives CASSSPSTSGSTDTQYF.